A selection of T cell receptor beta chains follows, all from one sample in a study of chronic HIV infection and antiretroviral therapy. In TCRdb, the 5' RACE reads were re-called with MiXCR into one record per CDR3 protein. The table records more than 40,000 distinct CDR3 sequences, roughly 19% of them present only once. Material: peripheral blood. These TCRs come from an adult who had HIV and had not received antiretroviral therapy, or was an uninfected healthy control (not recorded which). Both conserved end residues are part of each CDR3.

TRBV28,CASSSNWGIAGTFYNEQFF
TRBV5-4,CASSISRGPYEQYF
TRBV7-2,CASSLITAYGYTF
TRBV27,CASSWVAGDQPQHF
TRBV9,CASSVTRGLANVLTF
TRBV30,CAWKAERDIQYF
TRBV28,CASSFSFGVLQETQYF
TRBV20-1,CSASWGLVLSDTQYF
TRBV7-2,CASSLALPVYEQYF
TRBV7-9,CASSLELGGGGHQPQHF
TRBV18,CASSPRDSRNQPQHF
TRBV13,CASSSGTEVNEKLFF
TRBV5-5,CASSLGGLGNEQFF
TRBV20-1,CSVLRGAGAGAFF
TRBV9,CASSVVVRGLGRSTDTQYF
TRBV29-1,CSVTHRAEQYF
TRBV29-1,CSVSTGANTEAFF
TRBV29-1,CSVEDRGSTDTQYF
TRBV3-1,CASSQATGPPYEQYF
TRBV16,CASSQSNVQYF
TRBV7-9,CASSLQRNLGQETQYF
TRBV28,CATSSWPLAKNIQYF
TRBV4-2,CASSQDTGRYEQYF
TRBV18,CASSPPGIPYEQYF
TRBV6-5,CASNLAGGYEQYF
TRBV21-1,CASSTRINLKNIQYF
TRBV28,CASSGQSTDTQYF
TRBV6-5,CASSYKNSPLHF
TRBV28,CASSNDNLQGNQPQHF
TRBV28,CASSLNNYGYTF
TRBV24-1,CATSDSPGPETVYTF
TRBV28,CASSFPAGTETEETQYF
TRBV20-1,CSATSSRGNQPQHF
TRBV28,CASRYRDRVLYEQYF
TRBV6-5,CASSTPAGGGETQYF
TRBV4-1,CASSQETGGTGYTF
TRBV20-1,CSARARLAFGDTQYF
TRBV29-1,CSAVQGSGKTQYF
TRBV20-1,CSARDRTLGTNEKLFF
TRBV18,CASSPPVQETQYF